This TCR beta chain was identified in a study of cytomegalovirus exposure and HLA in healthy donors. Use of 60 Vbeta and 13 Jbeta primers characterized the PCR. Clones were read by immunoSEQ multiplex PCR, and TCRdb kept only the in-frame ones, dropping some. The sample has around 100,000 clones, approximately 7.1% seen once. This clone came up a few times. The CDR3 spans 13 residues. The germline CDR1 and CDR2 sequences are SNHLY and FYNNEI. J lost 8 bases, V lost 5 bases, and 6 bases had no gene match. The sample comprised PBMCs. The receptor was derived from a man aged 45 to 65 in good health and CMV-seronegative. The chain joins TRBV2 to TRBJ1-2, with TRBD1 matching over 9 bases. The CDR3 sequence is CASSPQGAEGYTF. For the CDR3, the DNA is TGTGCCAGCAGTCCACAGGGGGCTGAGGGCTACACCTTC.